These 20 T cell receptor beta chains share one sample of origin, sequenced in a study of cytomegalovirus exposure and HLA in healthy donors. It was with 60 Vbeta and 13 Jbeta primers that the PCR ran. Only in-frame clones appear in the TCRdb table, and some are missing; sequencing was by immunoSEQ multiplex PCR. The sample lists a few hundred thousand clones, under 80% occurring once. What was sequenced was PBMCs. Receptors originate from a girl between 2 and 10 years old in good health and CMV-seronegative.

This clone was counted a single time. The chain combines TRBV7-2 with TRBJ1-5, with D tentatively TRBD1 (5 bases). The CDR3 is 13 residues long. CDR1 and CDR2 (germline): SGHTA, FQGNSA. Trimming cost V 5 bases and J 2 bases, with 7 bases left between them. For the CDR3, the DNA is TGTGCCAGCAGCATCAGGGGCAATCAGCCCCAGCATTTT. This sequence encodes CASSIRGNQPQHF. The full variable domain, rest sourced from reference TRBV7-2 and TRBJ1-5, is GAGVSQSPSNKVTEKGKDVELRCDPISGHTALYWYRQSLGQGLEFLIYFQGNSAPDKSGLPSDRFSAERTGGSVSTLTIQRTQQEDSAVYLCASSIRGNQPQHFGDGTRLSIL.

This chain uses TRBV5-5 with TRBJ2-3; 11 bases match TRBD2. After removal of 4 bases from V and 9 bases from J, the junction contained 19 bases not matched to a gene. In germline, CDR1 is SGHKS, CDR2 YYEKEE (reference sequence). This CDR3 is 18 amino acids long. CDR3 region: CASSPKTPLAGGLLTQYF. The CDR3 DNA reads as TGTGCCAGCAGCCCCAAAACCCCTCTAGCGGGAGGTTTATTGACGCAGTATTTT.

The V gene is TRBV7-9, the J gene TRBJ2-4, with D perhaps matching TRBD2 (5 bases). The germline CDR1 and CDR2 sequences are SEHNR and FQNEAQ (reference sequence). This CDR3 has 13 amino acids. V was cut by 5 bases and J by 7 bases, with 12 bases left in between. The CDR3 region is CASSENWRNIQYF. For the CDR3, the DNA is TGTGCCAGCAGCGAAAATTGGAGGAACATTCAGTACTTC. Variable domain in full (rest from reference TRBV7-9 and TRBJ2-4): DTGVSQNPRHKITKRGQNVTFRCDPISEHNRLYWYRQTLGQGPEFLTYFQNEAQLEKSRLLSDRFSAERPKGSFSTLEIQRTEQGDSAMYLCASSENWRNIQYFGAGTRLSVL.

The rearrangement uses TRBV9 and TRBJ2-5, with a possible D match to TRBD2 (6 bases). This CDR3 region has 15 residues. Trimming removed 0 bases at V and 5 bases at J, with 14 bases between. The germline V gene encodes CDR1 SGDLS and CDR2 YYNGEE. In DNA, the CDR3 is TGTGCCAGCAGCGTAGGCGCGGGGTGGGGGGAGACCCAGTACTTC. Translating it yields CASSVGAGWGETQYF.

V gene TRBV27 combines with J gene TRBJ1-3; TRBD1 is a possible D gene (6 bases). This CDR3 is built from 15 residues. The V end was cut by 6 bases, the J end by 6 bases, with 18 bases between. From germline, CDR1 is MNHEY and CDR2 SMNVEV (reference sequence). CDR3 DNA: TGTGCCAGCAGCCAACGGGGGGGGGCTTTAAACACCATATATTTT. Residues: CASSQRGGALNTIYF.

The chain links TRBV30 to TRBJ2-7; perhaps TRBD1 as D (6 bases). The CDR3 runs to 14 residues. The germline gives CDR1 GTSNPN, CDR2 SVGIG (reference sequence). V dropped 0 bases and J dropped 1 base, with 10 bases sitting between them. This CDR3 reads CAWSVQGTSYEQYF. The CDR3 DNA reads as TGTGCCTGGAGTGTACAAGGGACATCCTACGAGCAGTACTTC.

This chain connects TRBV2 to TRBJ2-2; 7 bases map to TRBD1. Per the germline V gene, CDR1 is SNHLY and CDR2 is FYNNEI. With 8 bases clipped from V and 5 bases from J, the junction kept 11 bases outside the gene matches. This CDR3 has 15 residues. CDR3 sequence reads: CASHVGDSRTGELFF. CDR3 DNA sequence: TGTGCCAGCCACGTAGGGGACAGTAGAACCGGGGAGCTGTTTTTT.

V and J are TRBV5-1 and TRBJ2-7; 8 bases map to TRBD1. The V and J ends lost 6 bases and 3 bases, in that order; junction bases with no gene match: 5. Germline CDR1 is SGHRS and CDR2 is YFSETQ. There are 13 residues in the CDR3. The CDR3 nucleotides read TGCGCCAGCACACGGACAGGGAGCTACGAGCAGTACTTC. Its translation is CASTRTGSYEQYF.

The CDR3 spells CASSRSGGVSTDTQYF. DNA of the CDR3: TGCGCCAGCAGCCGTAGCGGGGGGGTTAGCACAGATACGCAGTATTTT. The V call is TRBV5-1, the J call TRBJ2-3; TRBD2 aligns across 11 bases. Germline CDR1 SGHRS, CDR2 YFSETQ. The trim removed 4 bases at V and 0 bases at J, leaving 4 bases unmatched. The CDR3 runs to 16 residues.

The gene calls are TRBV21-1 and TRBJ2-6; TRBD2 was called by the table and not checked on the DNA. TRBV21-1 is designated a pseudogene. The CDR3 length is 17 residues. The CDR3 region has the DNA TGTGCCAGCATGGAAGGCGGACTCCAATCTGGGGCCAACGTCCTGACTTTC. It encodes CASMEGGLQSGANVLTF.

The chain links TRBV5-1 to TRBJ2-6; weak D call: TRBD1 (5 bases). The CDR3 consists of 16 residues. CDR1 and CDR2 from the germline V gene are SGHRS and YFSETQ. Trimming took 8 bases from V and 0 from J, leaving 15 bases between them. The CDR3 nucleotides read TGCGCCAGTTCAGACAGAAAATACTCTGGGGCCAACGTCCTGACTTTC. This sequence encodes CASSDRKYSGANVLTF.

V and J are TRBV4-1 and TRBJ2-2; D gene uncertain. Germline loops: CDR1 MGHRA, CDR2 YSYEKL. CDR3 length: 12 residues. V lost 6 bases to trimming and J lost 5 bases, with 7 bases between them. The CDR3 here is CASRQSTGELFF. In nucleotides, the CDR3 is TGCGCCAGCAGACAATCAACCGGGGAGCTGTTTTTT.

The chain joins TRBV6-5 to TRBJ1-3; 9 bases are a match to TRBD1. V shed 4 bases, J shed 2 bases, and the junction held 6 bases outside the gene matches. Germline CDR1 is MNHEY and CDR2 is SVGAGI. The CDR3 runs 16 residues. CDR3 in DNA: TGTGCCAGCAGTTCGGGACAGGGATGGCCTGGAAACACCATATATTTT. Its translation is CASSSGQGWPGNTIYF.

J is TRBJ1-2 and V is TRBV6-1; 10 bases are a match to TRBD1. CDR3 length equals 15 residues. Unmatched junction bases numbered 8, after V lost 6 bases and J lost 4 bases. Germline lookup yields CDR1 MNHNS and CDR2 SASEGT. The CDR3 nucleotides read TGTGCCAGCAGAATGACAGGGGGCGACAGCTATGGCTACACCTTC. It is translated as CASRMTGGDSYGYTF.

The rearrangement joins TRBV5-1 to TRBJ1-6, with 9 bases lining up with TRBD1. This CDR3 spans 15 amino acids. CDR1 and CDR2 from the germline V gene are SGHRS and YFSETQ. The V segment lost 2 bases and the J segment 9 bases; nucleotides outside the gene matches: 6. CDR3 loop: CASSLSGTGRSPLHF. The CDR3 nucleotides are TGCGCCAGCAGCTTATCCGGGACAGGGCGTTCACCCCTCCACTTT.

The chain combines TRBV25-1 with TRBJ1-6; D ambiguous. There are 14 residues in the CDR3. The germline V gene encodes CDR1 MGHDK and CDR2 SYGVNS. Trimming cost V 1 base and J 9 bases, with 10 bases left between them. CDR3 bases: TGTGCCAGCAGTGAATTCCTGCCTATTTCACCCCTCCACTTT. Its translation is CASSEFLPISPLHF.

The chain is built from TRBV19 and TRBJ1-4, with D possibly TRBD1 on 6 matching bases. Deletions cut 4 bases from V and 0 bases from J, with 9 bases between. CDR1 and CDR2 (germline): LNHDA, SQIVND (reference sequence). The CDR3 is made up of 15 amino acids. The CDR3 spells CASSTGTSTNEKLFF. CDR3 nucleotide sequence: TGTGCCAGTAGTACGGGGACATCAACTAATGAAAAACTGTTTTTT.

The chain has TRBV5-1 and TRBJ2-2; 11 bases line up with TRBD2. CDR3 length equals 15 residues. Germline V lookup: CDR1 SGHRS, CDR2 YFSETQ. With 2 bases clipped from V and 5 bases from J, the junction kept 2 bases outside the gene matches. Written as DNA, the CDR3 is TGCGCCAGCAGCTTTACTAGCGGGAGTACCGGGGAGCTGTTTTTT. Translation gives CASSFTSGSTGELFF.

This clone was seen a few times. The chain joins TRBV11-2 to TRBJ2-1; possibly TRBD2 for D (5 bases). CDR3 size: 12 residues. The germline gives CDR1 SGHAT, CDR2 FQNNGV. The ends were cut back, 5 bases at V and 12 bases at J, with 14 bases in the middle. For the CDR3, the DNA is TGTGCCAGCAGCGCGTCCGAGGGTGCGCAGTTCTTC. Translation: CASSASEGAQFF.

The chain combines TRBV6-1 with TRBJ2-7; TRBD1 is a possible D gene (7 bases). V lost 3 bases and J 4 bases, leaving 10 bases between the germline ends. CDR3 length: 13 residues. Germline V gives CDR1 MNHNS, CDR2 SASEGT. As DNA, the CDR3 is TGTGCCAGCAGTGAGACAGGGAGGTACGAGCAGTACTTC. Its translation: CASSETGRYEQYF.